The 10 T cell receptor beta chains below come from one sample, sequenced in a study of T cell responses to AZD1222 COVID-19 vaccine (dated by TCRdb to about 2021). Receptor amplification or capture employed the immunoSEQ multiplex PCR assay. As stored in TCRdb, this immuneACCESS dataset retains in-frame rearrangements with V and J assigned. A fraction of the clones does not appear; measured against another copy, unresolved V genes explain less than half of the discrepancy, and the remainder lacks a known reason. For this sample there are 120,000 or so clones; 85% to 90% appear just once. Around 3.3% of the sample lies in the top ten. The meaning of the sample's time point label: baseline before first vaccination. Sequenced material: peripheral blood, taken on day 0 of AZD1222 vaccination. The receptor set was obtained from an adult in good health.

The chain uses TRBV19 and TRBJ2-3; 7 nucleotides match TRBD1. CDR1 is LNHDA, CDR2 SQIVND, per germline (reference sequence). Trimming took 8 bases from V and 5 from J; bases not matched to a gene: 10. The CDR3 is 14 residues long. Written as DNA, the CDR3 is TGTGCCAGTTCTGACAGGGTGTGGAAAGATACGCAGTATTTT. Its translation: CASSDRVWKDTQYF.

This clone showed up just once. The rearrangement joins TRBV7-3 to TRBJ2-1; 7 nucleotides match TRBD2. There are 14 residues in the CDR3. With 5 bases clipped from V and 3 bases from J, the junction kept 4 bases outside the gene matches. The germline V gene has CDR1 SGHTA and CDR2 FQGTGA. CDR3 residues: CASSHGGGYNEQFF. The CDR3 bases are TGTGCCAGCAGCCACGGCGGGGGCTACAATGAGCAGTTCTTC.

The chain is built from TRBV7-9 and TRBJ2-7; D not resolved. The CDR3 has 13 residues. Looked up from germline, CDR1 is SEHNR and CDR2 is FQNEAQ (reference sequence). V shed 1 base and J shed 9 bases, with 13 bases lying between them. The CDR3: CASSLVVAEGQYF. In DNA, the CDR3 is TGTGCCAGCAGCTTAGTAGTGGCAGAAGGGCAGTACTTC.

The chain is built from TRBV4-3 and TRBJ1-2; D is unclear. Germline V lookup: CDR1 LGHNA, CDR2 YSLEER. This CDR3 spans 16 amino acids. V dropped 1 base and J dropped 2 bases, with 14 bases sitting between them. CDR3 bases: TGCGCCAGCAGCCAAGCCCTGGGCGGAACCAACTATGGCTACACCTTC. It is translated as CASSQALGGTNYGYTF.

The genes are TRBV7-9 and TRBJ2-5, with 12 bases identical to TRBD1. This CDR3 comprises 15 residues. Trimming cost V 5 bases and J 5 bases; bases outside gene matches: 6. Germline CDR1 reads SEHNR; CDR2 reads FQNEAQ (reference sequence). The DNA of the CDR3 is TGTGCCAGCAGCCCGGGACAGGGGGCTGGGGAGACCCAGTACTTC. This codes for CASSPGQGAGETQYF.

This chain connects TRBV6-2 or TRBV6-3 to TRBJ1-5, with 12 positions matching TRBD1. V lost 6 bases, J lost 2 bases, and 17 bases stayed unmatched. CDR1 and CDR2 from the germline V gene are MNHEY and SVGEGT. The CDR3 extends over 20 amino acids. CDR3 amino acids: CASSPLLAGQGAPGNQPQHF. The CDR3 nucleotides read TGTGCCAGCAGCCCGCTTCTCGCGGGACAGGGGGCCCCTGGCAATCAGCCCCAGCATTTT.

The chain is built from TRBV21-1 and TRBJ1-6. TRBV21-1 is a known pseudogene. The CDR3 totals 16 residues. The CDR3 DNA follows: TGTGCCAGCAGCAAAAAAAAATTGCCCCGTTCGATTCGTCTCCACTTT. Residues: CASSKKKLPRSIRLHF.

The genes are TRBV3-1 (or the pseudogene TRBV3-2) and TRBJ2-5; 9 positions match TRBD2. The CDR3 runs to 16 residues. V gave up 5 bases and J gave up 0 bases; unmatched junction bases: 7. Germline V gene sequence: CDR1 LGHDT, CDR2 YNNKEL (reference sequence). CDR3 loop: CASSSLAGSYQETQYF. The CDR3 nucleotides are TGTGCCAGCAGCTCCCTAGCGGGGTCTTACCAAGAGACCCAGTACTTC.

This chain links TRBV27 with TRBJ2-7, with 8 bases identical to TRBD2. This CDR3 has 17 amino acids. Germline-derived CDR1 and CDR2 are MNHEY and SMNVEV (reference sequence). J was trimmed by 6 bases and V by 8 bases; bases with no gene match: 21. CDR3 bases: TGTGCCAGCTGGGGGCTAGCGGGTCGAGCGGGTTTCATCGAGCAGTACTTC. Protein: CASWGLAGRAGFIEQYF.

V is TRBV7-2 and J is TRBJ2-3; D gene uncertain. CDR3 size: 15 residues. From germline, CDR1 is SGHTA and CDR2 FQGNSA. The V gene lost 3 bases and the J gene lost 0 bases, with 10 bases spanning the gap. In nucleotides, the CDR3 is TGTGCCAGCAGCTTCGCGAGGATTAGCACAGATACGCAGTATTTT. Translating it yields CASSFARISTDTQYF.